This TCR beta chain appears in the sequencing data of a study of blood T cells in healthy people across ages. This CDR3 is 15 amino acids long. The V gene's germline CDR1 is MNHEY and CDR2 SVGAGI. V lost 4 bases and J 3 bases, leaving 10 bases between the germline ends. Whenever a sample was processed, at least 6 million PBMCs were isolated. Using a J-beta primer mix together with a sample-barcoded 5' primer, a second PCR was run for roughly 6 to 12 cycles. From the 5' RACE reads, TCRdb called clonotypes with MiXCR, one entry per CDR3 protein. The repertoire holds hundreds of thousands of distinct CDR3 sequences, with about 42% as singletons. Overall study results and limits: There were more naive CD4+ cells and higher diversity in long-lived donors than in aged donors.

As regards this clonotype: Its target is not known.

The chain joins TRBV6-5 to TRBJ1-6; no definite D call. This TCR was recovered from a man in his sixties in good health. The source material was blood. The CDR3 nucleotides read TGTGCCAGCAGTTCCGGCAGCATCTATAATTCACCCCTCCACTTT. It encodes CASSSGSIYNSPLHF.